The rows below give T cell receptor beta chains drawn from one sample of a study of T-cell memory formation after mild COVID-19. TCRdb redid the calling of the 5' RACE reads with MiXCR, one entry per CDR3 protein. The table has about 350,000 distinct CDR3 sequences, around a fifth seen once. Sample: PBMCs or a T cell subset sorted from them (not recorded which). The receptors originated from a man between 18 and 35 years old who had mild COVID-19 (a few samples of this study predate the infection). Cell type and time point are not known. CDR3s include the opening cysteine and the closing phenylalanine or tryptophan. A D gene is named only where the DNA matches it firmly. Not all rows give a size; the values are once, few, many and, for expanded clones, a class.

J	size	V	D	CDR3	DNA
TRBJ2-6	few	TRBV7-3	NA	CASSPGVPGANVLTF	TGTGCCAGCAGCCCAGGGGTTCCTGGGGCCAACGTCCTGACTTTC
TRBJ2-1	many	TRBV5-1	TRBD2	CASSLRGSSYNEQFF	TGTGCCAGCAGCTTGCGGGGGAGCTCCTACAATGAGCAGTTCTTC
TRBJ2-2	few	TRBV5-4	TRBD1	CASSVGQAVTGELFF	TGTGCCAGCAGCGTCGGACAGGCGGTCACCGGGGAGCTGTTTTTT
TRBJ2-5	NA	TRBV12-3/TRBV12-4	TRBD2	CASSLIGLAGEVGRETQYF	TGTGCCAGCAGTTTAATCGGACTAGCGGGGGAAGTAGGAAGAGAGACCCAGTACTTC
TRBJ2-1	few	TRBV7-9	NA	CASSLAIHEQFF	TGTGCCAGCAGCTTAGCTATACATGAGCAGTTCTTC
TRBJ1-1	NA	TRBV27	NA	CASSLDGGYTEAFF	TGTGCCAGCAGTTTGGATGGGGGTTACACTGAAGCTTTCTTT
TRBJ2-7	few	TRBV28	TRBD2	CASSLGTTHEQYF	TGTGCCAGCAGTTTAGGGACTACGCACGAGCAGTACTTC
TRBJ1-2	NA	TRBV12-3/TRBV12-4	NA	CASSFQRGHYGYTF	TGTGCCAGCAGTTTTCAGCGGGGGCACTATGGCTACACCTTC
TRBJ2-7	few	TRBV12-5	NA	CASGIGQSLYEQYF	TGTGCTAGTGGTATCGGACAGTCGTTGTACGAGCAGTACTTC
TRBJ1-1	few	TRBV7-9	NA	CASSGENTEAFF	TGTGCCAGTTCGGGCGAGAACACTGAAGCTTTCTTT
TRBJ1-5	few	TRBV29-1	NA	CSPLRDQPQHF	TGCAGCCCATTAAGGGATCAGCCCCAGCATTTT
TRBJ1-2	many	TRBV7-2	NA	CASSLVAGGQVLGYTF	TGTGCCAGCAGCTTAGTGGCTGGGGGGCAAGTACTCGGCTACACCTTC
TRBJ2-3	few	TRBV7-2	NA	CASSTRRDTQYF	TGTGCCAGCAGCACGCGCCGAGATACGCAGTATTTT
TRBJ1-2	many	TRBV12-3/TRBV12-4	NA	CASSLRAVNYGYTF	TGTGCCAGCAGTTTACGAGCTGTGAACTATGGCTACACCTTC
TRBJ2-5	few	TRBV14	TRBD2	CASSLASGGVTQYF	TGTGCCAGCAGCCTGGCCAGCGGGGGAGTGACCCAGTACTTC